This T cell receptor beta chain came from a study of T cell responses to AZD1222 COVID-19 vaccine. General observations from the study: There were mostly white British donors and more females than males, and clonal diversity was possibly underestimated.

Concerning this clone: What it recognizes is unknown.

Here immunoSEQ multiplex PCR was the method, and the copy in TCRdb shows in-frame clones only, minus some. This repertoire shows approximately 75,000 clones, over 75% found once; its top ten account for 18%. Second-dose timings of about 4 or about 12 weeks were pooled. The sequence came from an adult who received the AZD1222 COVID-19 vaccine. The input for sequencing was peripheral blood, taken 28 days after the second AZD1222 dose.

CDR3 protein: CASSQPGTAYGYTF. DNA for the CDR3: TGTGCCAGCAGCCAACCCGGGACAGCGTATGGCTACACCTTC. The V and J genes are TRBV4-2 and TRBJ1-2, with TRBD1 matching over 7 bases. J gave up 5 bases and V 2 bases, and 5 bases lay outside the gene matches. The CDR3 consists of 14 residues. Per the germline V gene, CDR1 is LGHNA and CDR2 is YNFKEQ.